This T cell receptor (beta chain) stems from a study of cytomegalovirus exposure and HLA in healthy donors (dated by TCRdb to 2017 to 2019). In the study overall: According to an earlier analysis of a few hundred of the donors, about 179 million T cells yielded 117 million unique TCR beta sequences and 276 Gb of sequence data. An early release that covered several hundred HLA-typed donors contained about 290 gigabases of sequencing data and 75 million to 100 million unique TCR sequences. Among the approximately 400 genotyped donors, about 85% belonged to the genetic ancestry cluster associated with self-reported Caucasian donors. The aim of the study was to test whether cataloging public T cell receptors could identify signatures of past pathogen exposure. Using immunosequencing, the study profiled T cell repertoires from fewer than 700 subjects and related those repertoires to cytomegalovirus serostatus. Besides the first cohort of roughly 660 subjects, a separate validation cohort made up of 120 different subjects was used. High-throughput TCR immunosequencing, statistical association of individual TCRs with disease status, and machine learning were combined to predict cytomegalovirus infection status. A later analysis re-analyzed previously published TCR beta repertoires from 660 or so donors and added high-resolution HLA genotyping to study TCR occurrence patterns. The later analysis used no new phenotypic data to find candidate immune exposures, relying instead on TCR beta sequences and their occurrence across donors. In an earlier analysis of 500 to 650 of the donors, high-throughput TCR beta sequencing was used to judge whether each TCR beta V gene segment behaved as functional or pseudogenic. Donor age, sex, ethnicity and CMV serostatus were collected together with the repertoire data. Genome-wide SNP genotypes for about 60% of the roughly 700 donors were used in a later genetic analysis, which treated that subset as a discovery cohort. All discovery cohort repertoires had been generated using a single sequencing platform. HLA typing included class I and class II loci at four-digit resolution. Typing coverage differed by locus: A, B, C, DRB1 and DQB1 were typed in roughly 620-630 donors, DQA1 in approximately 520, DPA1 in 600 to 610, and DPB1 in 450 to 490. A handful of DR-DQ haplotypes were handled as single units for association and clustering because linkage in the cohort was strong. On average, around 200,000 unique TCR beta nucleotide sequences were sequenced per donor among about 400 genotyped donors of the cohort, with about 17% of those sequences being non-productive.

Trimming removed 7 bases from V and 6 bases from J; the gene matches leave 6 bases unexplained. Reading the germline V gene gives CDR1 ENHRY and CDR2 SYGVKD. The CDR3 has 13 amino acids, counting the end cysteine and phenylalanine. Here the CDR3 DNA is all that survives: 39 bases in frame from base 1. As for this clone: Which antigen it targets is not known.

What the authors observed across the whole study: In the study, about 150 TCR beta chains were listed as associated with cytomegalovirus. Only TCR beta chains were sequenced in this cohort, and the absence of alpha or paired-chain data limited detectable features. In a later analysis, most CMV-associated TCR beta chains were found to appear HLA-restricted, with HLA associations seemingly driven largely by CMV exposure. A later genetic analysis associated a missense DCLRE1C variant with V-gene and J-gene trimming of TCR beta chains, and an independent cohort replicated the association. The classifier was reported to diagnose cytomegalovirus status with high specificity and sensitivity in both the original cohort and the validation cohort. Because HLA typing was missing for some donors at each locus, association tests included only the typed subset. Compared with equally common non-associated chains, HLA-associated TCR beta chains in a later analysis were more clonally expanded and had lower generation probabilities. A cluster of highly shared sequence variants was judged likely to represent a technical artifact of the sequencing pipeline. Correlated functional status among segregating V segments might reflect linkage disequilibrium, but an unknown experimental factor could not be ruled out. According to the authors, the approach could potentially be generalized to other disease states and immunological phenotypes. Some IMGT-functional V segments, including TRBV6-2 and TRBV6-3, could not be distinguished by the 87-base-pair reads and were therefore excluded. Strong co-occurrence of HLA alleles, especially DR and DQ, made assigning TCR associations to individual alleles difficult. A further reported finding was that TCR beta sequences accurately predicted the HLA-A and HLA-B alleles for most subjects in the first cohort. The earlier analysis of some 560 of the donors excluded roughly 16 rarely observed V segments, including chromosome 9 orphons, because counts were too low. Broadly in line with IMGT annotations, most TCR beta V segments showed up in productive rearrangements about 87% or about 30% of the time in an earlier analysis of 587 of the donors. For the cohort, immune exposure information was limited to CMV serostatus. While some public TCRs were present in many individuals, most TCR sequences turned up only very rarely across donors. In a later analysis, the rate of TCR association differed among HLA loci, with DRB1 alleles having the most associated TCRs and HLA-C alleles having the fewest. In vitro tests confirmed that a few of the cytomegalovirus-associated TCR beta chains recognize cytomegalovirus antigens. Specific HLA alleles were associated with more than 15,000 TCR beta sequences at a false discovery rate of 0.05 in a later analysis. Roughly uniform sequencing depth across donors was assumed in presence/absence analyses, although this assumption may not hold. Compared with the roughly 720-donor mean, donors in an Asian-associated ancestry cluster had fewer N-insertions in productive TCRs, according to a later genetic analysis. In a later analysis, several top co-occurrence clusters were reported to appear linked to parvovirus B19, influenza, CMV and Epstein-Barr virus.

The cohort was made up of approximately 670 healthy bone marrow donors. At the time of sampling, all cohort members were nominally healthy, though unrecorded immune exposures were likely present. The donor was CMV seropositive and belonged to the group of 250 to 350 seropositive cohort members. A peripheral blood sample was collected from each donor, and TCR beta sequencing was performed on peripheral blood mononuclear cells. The Qiagen DNeasy Blood Extraction Kit was used to extract genomic DNA from the blood cell samples. The method behind the library was the immunoSEQ multiplex PCR assay. The multiplex PCR relied on a mix of 60 forward primers for TCR Vbeta segments and 13 reverse primers for TCR Jbeta segments. A multiplex PCR assay on genomic DNA amplified the CDR3 region of rearranged TCR beta genes. The Illumina HiSeq System was used to sequence the amplified TCR beta libraries as 87-base-pair reads. Under the source paper's analysis protocol: In a later analysis, tens of millions of unique TCR beta chains were counted across the 666 repertoires, and approximately 9.9 million of these chains were shared by at least two donors. Raw reads were error-corrected and collapsed into unique sequences with a nearest-neighbor algorithm that merged closely related sequences to remove PCR and sequencing errors. V, D and J gene segments were assigned by aligning CDR3 sequences to IMGT reference sequences. Each retained sequence needed at least a six-nucleotide match to both a V gene segment and a J gene segment. A rearrangement was called productive if the CDR3 had no stop codons and remained in frame with V and J, and every other rearrangement was called non-productive. CDR3 was defined by IMGT convention, running from the second conserved V-encoded cysteine to the conserved J-encoded phenylalanine. Sequences without an unambiguous match to a single V gene segment were excluded from the earlier analysis of several hundred of the donors. An earlier analysis of about 590 of the donors classified V segments as functional when productive rearrangements were above 56.7% and as segregating when the standard deviation between donors was above 5%. A statistical classification framework was built for diagnosing cytomegalovirus status from the catalog of TCR beta chain sequences. In a later analysis, TCR nucleotide sequences were compared against IMGT/GENE-DB human TR gene sequences so that V and J genes could be assigned. The TCRdist pipeline was used in a later analysis to assign CDR3 sequences and most-parsimonious VDJ recombination scenarios. A later analysis defined each TCR beta chain by its CDR3 amino acid sequence plus V-gene family, and excluded reads lacking a unique V-gene family. A later analysis removed several hundred highly shared, low-generation-probability nucleotide sequences to deal with suspected cross-contamination and a sequencing artifact. In a later analysis, a clonal expansion index was calculated for each public chain from normalized within-repertoire ranks of inferred template counts. In a later analysis, generation probabilities were computed using a VDJ recombination model fitted to out-of-frame rearrangements, and the results were checked against IGoR. A later analysis scored TCR-TCR, TCR-HLA and TCR-CMV co-occurrence with hypergeometric tests, applying a repertoire-size bias correction to TCR pairs. To estimate false discovery rates, a later analysis permuted the HLA or CMV assignments 20 times. In a later analysis, co-occurring TCRs were grouped with DBSCAN, and TCRdist sequence similarity was added when clustering was performed within HLA-allele-positive subsets. Repertoires with fewer than 30,000 or more than 120,000 public chains, plus five repertoires with anomalous nucleotide sharing, were excluded from co-occurrence clustering. The table comes from immuneACCESS by way of TCRdb, which keeps in-frame sequences with V and J called. Part of the clones is missing from these tables; in studies checked, under half for an unresolved V gene and the rest for unknown reasons. The DNA gave D and trimming, while V, J and clone size come from that table. The sample's table covers roughly 33,000 clones. The top ten clonotypes cover roughly 3.5% of the sample.

The chain is assembled from TRBV10-3 and TRBJ2-1, and TRBD2 aligns with 7 junction nucleotides. The sample taken for sequencing was PBMCs. The receptor was isolated from a woman aged 40 to 55 in good health and CMV-seropositive. The sequence in DNA is TGTGCCATCACTGGACTAGGTGGCAATGAGCAGTTCTTC. It translates to CAITGLGGNEQFF.